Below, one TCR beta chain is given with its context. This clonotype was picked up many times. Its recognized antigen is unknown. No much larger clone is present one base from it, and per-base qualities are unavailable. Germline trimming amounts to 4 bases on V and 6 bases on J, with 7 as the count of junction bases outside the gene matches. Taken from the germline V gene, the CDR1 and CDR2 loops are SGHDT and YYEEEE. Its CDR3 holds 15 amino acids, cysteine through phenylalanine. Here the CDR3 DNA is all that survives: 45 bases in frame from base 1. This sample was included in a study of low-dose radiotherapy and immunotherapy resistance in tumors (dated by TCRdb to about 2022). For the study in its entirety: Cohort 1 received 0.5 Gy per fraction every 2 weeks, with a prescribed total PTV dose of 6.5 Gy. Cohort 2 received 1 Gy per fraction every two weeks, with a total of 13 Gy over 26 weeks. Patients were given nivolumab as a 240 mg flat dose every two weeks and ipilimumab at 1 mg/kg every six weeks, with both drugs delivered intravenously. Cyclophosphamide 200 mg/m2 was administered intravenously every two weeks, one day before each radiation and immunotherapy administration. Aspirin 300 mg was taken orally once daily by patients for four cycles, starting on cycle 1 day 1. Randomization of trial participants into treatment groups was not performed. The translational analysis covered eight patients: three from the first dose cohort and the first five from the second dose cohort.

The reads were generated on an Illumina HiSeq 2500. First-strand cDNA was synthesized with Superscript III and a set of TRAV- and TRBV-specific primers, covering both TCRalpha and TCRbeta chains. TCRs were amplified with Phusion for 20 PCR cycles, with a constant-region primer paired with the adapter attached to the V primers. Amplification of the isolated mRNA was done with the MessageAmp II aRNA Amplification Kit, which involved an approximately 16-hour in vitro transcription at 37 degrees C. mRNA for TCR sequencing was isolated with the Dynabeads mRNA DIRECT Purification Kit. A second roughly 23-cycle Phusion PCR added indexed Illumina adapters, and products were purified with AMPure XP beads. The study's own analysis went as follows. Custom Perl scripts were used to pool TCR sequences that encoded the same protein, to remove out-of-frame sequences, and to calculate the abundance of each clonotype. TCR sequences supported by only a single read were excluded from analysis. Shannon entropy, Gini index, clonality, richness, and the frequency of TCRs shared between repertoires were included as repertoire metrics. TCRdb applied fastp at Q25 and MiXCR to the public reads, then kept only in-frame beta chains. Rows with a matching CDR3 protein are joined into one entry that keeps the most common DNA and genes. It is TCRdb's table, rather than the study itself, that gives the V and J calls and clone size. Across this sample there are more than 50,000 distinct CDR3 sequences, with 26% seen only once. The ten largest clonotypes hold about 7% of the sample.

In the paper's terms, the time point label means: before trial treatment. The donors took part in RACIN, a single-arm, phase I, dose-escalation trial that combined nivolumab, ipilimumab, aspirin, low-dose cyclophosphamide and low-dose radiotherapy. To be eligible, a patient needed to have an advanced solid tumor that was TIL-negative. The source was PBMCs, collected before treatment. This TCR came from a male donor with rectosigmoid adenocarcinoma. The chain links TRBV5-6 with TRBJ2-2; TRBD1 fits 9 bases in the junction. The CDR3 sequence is CASSAGDREAGELFF. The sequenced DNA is TGTGCCAGCAGCGCCGGGGACAGGGAGGCCGGGGAGCTGTTTTTT.